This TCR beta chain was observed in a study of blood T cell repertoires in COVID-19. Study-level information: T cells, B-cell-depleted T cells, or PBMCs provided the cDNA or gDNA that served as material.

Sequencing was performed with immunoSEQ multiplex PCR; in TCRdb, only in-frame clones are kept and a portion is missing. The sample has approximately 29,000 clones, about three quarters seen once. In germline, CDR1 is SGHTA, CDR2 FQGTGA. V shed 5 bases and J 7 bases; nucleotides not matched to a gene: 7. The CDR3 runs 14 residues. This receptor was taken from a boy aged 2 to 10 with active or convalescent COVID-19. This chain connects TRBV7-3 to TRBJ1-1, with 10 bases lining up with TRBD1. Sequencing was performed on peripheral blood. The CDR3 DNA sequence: TGTGCCAGCAGCCGGGACAGGGGAGGTGGTGAAGCTTTCTTT. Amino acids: CASSRDRGGGEAFF.